This section outlines one TCR beta chain sequence together with its context. Per the original data handling: Reference gene primers were amplified, and this amplification served to estimate nucleated cell counts. Repertoires were generated with immunoSEQ multiplex PCR, while TCRdb's copy carries only in-frame clones and drops some. V and J calls and clone size are as listed in that table; D and trimming were resolved from the DNA. The sample holds under 300,000 clones, just under 85% seen once. The sample originates from a study of blood T cell repertoires in COVID-19. As for the study in general: Acute-phase and convalescent COVID-19 samples originated in the United States, Italy and Spain.

This CDR3 comprises 13 residues. V was shortened by 6 bases and J by 4 bases, with 10 bases between the two germline ends. The source material was peripheral blood. The sequence was collected from a woman aged 60-75 years with active or convalescent COVID-19. The chain has TRBV12-3 or TRBV12-4 and TRBJ2-1, with TRBD1 as a possible D gene (5 bases). The CDR3 sequence is CASRIDSYNEQFF. The DNA for the CDR3 is TGTGCCAGCAGGATCGACAGTTACAATGAGCAGTTCTTC.